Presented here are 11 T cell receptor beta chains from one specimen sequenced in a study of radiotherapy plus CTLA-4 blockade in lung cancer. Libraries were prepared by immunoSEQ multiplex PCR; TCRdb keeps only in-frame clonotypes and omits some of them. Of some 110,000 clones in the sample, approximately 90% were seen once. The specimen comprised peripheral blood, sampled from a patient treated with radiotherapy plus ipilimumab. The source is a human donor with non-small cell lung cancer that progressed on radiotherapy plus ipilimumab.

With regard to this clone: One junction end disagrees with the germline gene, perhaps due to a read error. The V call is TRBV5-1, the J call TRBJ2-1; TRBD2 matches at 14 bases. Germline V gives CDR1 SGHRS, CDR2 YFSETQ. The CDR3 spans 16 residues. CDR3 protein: CASSARLAGGYSEQFF. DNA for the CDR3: TGCGCCAGCAGCGCCAGACTAGCGGGAGGGTACAGTGAGCAGTTCTTC. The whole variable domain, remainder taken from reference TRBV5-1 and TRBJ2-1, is KAGVTQTPRYLIKTRGQQVTLSCSPISGHRSVSWYQQTPGQGLQFLFEYFSETQRNKGNFPGRFSGRQFSNSRSEMNVSTLELGDSALYLCASSARLAGGYSEQFFGPGTRLTVL.

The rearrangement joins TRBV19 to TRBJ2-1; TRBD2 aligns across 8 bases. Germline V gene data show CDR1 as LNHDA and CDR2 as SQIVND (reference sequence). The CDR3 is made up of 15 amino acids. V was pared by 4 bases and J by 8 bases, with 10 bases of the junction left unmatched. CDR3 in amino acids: CASSSAQRELDEQFF. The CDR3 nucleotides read TGTGCCAGTAGTAGCGCCCAGCGGGAGCTGGATGAGCAGTTCTTC.

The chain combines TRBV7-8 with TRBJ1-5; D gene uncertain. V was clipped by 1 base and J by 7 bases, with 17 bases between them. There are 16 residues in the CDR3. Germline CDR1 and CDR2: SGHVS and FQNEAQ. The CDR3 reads CASSLDVRLIPQPQHF. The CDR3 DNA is TGTGCCAGCAGCTTAGACGTAAGGCTAATACCGCAGCCCCAGCATTTT.

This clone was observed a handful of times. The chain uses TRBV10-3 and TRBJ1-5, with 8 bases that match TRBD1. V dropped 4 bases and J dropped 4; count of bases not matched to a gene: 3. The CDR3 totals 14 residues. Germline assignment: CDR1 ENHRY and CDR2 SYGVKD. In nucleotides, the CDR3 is TGTGCCATCAGTGCACAGGGGGAGAATCAGCCCCAGCATTTT. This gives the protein CAISAQGENQPQHF.

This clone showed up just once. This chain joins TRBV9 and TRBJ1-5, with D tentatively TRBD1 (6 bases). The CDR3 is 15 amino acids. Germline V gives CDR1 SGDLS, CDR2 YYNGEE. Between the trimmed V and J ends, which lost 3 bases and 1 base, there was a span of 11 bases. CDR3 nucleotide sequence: TGTGCCAGCAGCGGCTCAGGGGCCAGCAATCAGCCCCAGCATTTT. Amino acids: CASSGSGASNQPQHF.

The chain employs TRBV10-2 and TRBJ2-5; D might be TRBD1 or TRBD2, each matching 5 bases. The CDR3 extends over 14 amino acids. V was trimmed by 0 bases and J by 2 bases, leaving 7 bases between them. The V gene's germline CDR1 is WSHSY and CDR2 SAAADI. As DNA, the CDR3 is TGCGCCAGCAGTGAGTCGTGGGGGCAAGAGACCCAGTACTTC. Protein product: CASSESWGQETQYF.

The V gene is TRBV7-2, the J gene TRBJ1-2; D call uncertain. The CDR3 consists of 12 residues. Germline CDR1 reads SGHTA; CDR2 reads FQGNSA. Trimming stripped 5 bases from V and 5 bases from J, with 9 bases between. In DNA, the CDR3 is TGTGCCAGCAGCCCCGGCGGTTATGGCTACACCTTC. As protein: CASSPGGYGYTF.

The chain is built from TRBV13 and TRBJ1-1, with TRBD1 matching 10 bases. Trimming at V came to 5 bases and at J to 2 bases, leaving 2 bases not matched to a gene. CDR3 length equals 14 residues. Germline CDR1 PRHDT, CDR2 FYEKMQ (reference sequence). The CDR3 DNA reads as TGTGCCAGCAGCCGGACAGGGGGTAACACTGAAGCTTTCTTT. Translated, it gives CASSRTGGNTEAFF.

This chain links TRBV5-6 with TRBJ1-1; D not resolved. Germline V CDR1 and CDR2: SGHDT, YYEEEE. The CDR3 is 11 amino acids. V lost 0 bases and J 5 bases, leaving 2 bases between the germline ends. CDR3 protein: CASSLGTEAFF. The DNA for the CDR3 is TGTGCCAGCAGCTTGGGGACTGAAGCTTTCTTT.

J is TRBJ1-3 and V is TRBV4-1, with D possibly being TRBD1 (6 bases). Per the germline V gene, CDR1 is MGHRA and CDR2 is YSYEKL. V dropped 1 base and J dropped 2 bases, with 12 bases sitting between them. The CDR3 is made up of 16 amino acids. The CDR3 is CASSQGGGQAGNTIYF. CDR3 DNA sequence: TGCGCCAGCAGCCAAGGAGGGGGGCAGGCTGGAAACACCATATATTTT.

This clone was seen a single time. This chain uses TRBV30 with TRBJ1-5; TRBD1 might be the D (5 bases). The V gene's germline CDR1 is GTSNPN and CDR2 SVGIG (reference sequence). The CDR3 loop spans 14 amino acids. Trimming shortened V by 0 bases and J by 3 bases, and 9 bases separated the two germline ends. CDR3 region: CAWSVLGTNQPQHF. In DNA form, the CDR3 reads TGTGCCTGGAGTGTACTAGGGACCAATCAGCCCCAGCATTTT.